Below, 28 T cell receptor beta chains from the same sample are listed, as sequenced in a study of blood T cell repertoires in COVID-19 (dated by TCRdb to the early 2020s). Libraries were prepared through the immunoSEQ multiplex PCR assay. TCRdb took over this immuneACCESS table, retaining in-frame rearrangements with V and J assigned. Such tables are incomplete; in checked studies, under half of the missing clones stem from an unresolved V gene, and the remainder is unexplained. A total of about 430,000 clones appear in this sample, more than 80% of them only once. The ten largest make up 1.1% of the sample. The sample was PBMCs or T cells enriched from blood (not recorded which). The receptors come from a man aged 30-40 years who had recovered from COVID-19.

This clone appeared a single time. The chain uses TRBV10-3 and TRBJ1-6; D call uncertain. Germline lookup yields CDR1 ENHRY and CDR2 SYGVKD. CDR3 length: 14 residues. V lost 6 bases and J lost 10, with 16 bases in between. DNA for the CDR3: TGTGCCATCAGGGGAATCTGGGAGGACTCACCCCTCCACTTT. Amino acid sequence: CAIRGIWEDSPLHF.

V gene TRBV7-9 combines with J gene TRBJ1-4; D uncertain. Deletions cut 1 base from V and 2 bases from J, with 5 bases between. The CDR3 is 14 residues long. Per the germline V gene, CDR1 is SEHNR and CDR2 is FQNEAQ (reference sequence). The CDR3 is CASSLVLTNEKLFF. The CDR3 nucleotides are TGTGCCAGCAGCTTAGTATTGACTAATGAAAAACTGTTTTTT.

The V call is TRBV5-8, the J call TRBJ2-1; 7 positions match TRBD2. The V gene end was trimmed by 4 bases and the J gene end by 3 bases; junction bases not matched to a gene: 10. CDR1 SGHTS and CDR2 YDEGEE come from the germline V gene. CDR3 length equals 16 residues. CDR3 amino acids: CASSHTAAGIYNEQFF. CDR3 nucleotide sequence: TGTGCCAGCAGCCACACGGCAGCGGGAATCTACAATGAGCAGTTCTTC.

This clone was found a few times. V usage is TRBV7-9 and J usage is TRBJ1-1; D is unclear. Germline V CDR1 and CDR2: SEHNR, FQNEAQ (reference sequence). V was shortened by 0 bases and J by 0 bases, with 8 bases between the two germline ends. CDR3 size: 15 residues. CDR3 DNA: TGTGCCAGCAGCTTAGCGGCTACAGTGAACACTGAAGCTTTCTTT. This translates into CASSLAATVNTEAFF.

The chain couples TRBV28 to TRBJ1-3, with unresolved D. The germline gives CDR1 MDHEN, CDR2 SYDVKM. The CDR3 is 16 amino acids. V shed 4 bases and J shed 0 bases, with 13 bases lying between them. The DNA of the CDR3 is TGTGCCAGCAGTTCCCCAGTGGGGAGCTCTGGAAACACCATATATTTT. This codes for CASSSPVGSSGNTIYF.

This clone has just one count. The gene calls are TRBV29-1 and TRBJ2-3; D is unclear. The germline V and J ends were trimmed by 5 bases and 1 base, with 10 bases remaining between them. Germline CDR1 and CDR2: SQVTM and ANQGSEA. The CDR3 sequence is 13 residues long. CDR3: CSVFWSGTDTQYF. The CDR3, as DNA: TGCAGCGTTTTCTGGAGCGGCACAGATACGCAGTATTTT.

The rearrangement uses TRBV19 and TRBJ2-2, with TRBD2 identical over 10 bases. There are 19 residues in the CDR3. Per the germline V gene, CDR1 is LNHDA and CDR2 is SQIVND (reference sequence). The V gene end was trimmed by 4 bases and the J gene end by 6 bases; junction bases not matched to a gene: 17. The CDR3 bases are TGTGCCAGTAGTAATGGTCGGGGGGGTGCTAGCGGGAGTGCCGGGGAGCTGTTTTTT. Translating gives CASSNGRGGASGSAGELFF.

This clone has only a few counts. This chain joins TRBV19 and TRBJ1-5; TRBD1 matches at 9 bases. Germline trimming cut 8 bases from V and 5 bases from J; bases unmatched to any gene: 1. This CDR3 spans 12 amino acids. Germline assignment: CDR1 LNHDA and CDR2 SQIVND (reference sequence). CDR3 nucleotide sequence: TGTGCCAGTGGGACAGGGTATCAGCCCCAGCATTTT. This translates into CASGTGYQPQHF.

This clone was counted between two and nine times. The chain links TRBV27 to TRBJ1-2; 9 bases are a match to TRBD1. V gave up 5 bases and J gave up 8 bases; unmatched junction bases: 12. This CDR3 region has 15 residues. Germline V lookup: CDR1 MNHEY, CDR2 SMNVEV (reference sequence). The CDR3 loop reads CASSPLPGQGHGYTF. CDR3 nucleotide sequence: TGTGCCAGCAGTCCATTACCGGGACAGGGTCACGGCTACACCTTC.

This chain links TRBV28 with TRBJ1-2; the match to TRBD1 covers 7 bases. This CDR3 spans 15 amino acids. V gave up 5 bases and J gave up 1 base; unmatched junction bases: 7. Germline loops: CDR1 MDHEN, CDR2 SYDVKM. CDR3 sequence (DNA): TGTGCCAGCAGTCCGGAGACAGGGAGTAACTATGGCTACACCTTC. It is translated as CASSPETGSNYGYTF.

This CDR3 is CASSPGTSGIVEQFF. Written as DNA, the CDR3 is TGTGCCAGCAGTCCAGGGACTAGCGGGATAGTTGAGCAGTTCTTC. This chain joins TRBV27 and TRBJ2-1; 13 positions match TRBD2. CDR3 length: 15 residues. The germline CDR1 and CDR2 sequences are MNHEY and SMNVEV (reference sequence). V dropped 5 bases and J dropped 9; count of bases not matched to a gene: 7.

The genes are TRBV18 and TRBJ1-1, with D unresolved. Trimming removed 2 bases from V and 5 bases from J, with 9 bases in between. CDR3 length equals 13 residues. Germline V lookup: CDR1 KGHSH, CDR2 LQKENI. The CDR3 coding sequence is TGTGCCAGCTCACCAGAGGAGGCTACTGAAGCTTTCTTT. Protein: CASSPEEATEAFF.

This chain connects TRBV24-1 to TRBJ2-3; possibly TRBD2 for D (6 bases). V lost 6 bases and J 0 bases, leaving 12 bases between the germline ends. The CDR3 spans 15 residues. Germline V gives CDR1 KGHDR, CDR2 SFDVKD. The CDR3 sequence is CATSFPSGSTDTQYF. CDR3 nucleotide sequence: TGTGCCACCAGTTTTCCGAGCGGGAGCACAGATACGCAGTATTTT.

V and J are TRBV2 and TRBJ1-1; TRBD1 agrees at 11 bases. Germline loops: CDR1 SNHLY, CDR2 FYNNEI. This CDR3 is built from 15 residues. V trimming: 5 bases; J trimming: 4 bases; junction bases outside the gene matches: 6. The CDR3 DNA is TGTGCCAGCAGTCGGGACAGGGGGTCCCTCACTGAAGCTTTCTTT. It encodes CASSRDRGSLTEAFF. The variable domain in full, with the rest retrieved from reference TRBV2 and TRBJ1-1, is EPEVTQTPSHQVTQMGQEVILRCVPISNHLYFYWYRQILGQKVEFLVSFYNNEISEKSEIFDDQFSVERPDGSNFTLKIRSTKLEDSAMYFCASSRDRGSLTEAFFGQGTRLTVV.

The genes are TRBV19 and TRBJ1-2, with D uncertain. This CDR3 comprises 16 residues. V was clipped by 5 bases and J by 8 bases, with 24 bases between them. Germline V lookup: CDR1 LNHDA, CDR2 SQIVND (reference sequence). The CDR3 reads CASSGTGMTNSGGYTF. The CDR3 nucleotides are TGTGCCAGTAGTGGTACGGGGATGACCAACAGTGGGGGCTACACCTTC.

The sample holds a few counts of this clone. The chain joins TRBV28 to TRBJ1-3; TRBD1 might be the D (6 bases). This CDR3 has 18 amino acids. V was pared by 4 bases and J by 2 bases, with 21 bases between. Looked up from germline, CDR1 is MDHEN and CDR2 is SYDVKM. The CDR3 here is CASSSSYRTGSAGNTIYF. As DNA, the CDR3 is TGTGCCAGCAGTTCCTCATACCGCACAGGGTCAGCTGGAAACACCATATATTTT.

The chain recombines TRBV5-1 with TRBJ1-2, with TRBD1 as a possible D gene (5 bases). Trimming took off 4 bases at V and 1 base at J, with 11 bases between the two ends. Germline V gene data show CDR1 as SGHRS and CDR2 as YFSETQ. The CDR3 length is 14 residues. In nucleotides, the CDR3 is TGCGCCAGCAGCCCGAGACAGCATAACTATGGCTACACCTTC. It specifies CASSPRQHNYGYTF. Looking up the rest from reference TRBV5-1 and TRBJ1-2 gives the full variable domain: KAGVTQTPRYLIKTRGQQVTLSCSPISGHRSVSWYQQTPGQGLQFLFEYFSETQRNKGNFPGRFSGRQFSNSRSEMNVSTLELGDSALYLCASSPRQHNYGYTFGSGTRLTVV.

Regarding this clone: This specimen includes other DNA sequences encoding the same CDR3. The V and J genes are TRBV12-3 or TRBV12-4 and TRBJ2-7; D might be TRBD2 (5 bases). Trimming cost V 5 bases and J 4 bases, with 9 bases left between them. The CDR3 sequence is 12 residues long. CDR3 residues: CASSTGLYEQYF. In DNA form, the CDR3 reads TGTGCCAGCAGTACCGGACTGTACGAGCAGTACTTC.

The chain carries TRBV4-1 and TRBJ1-3, with TRBD1 as a possible D gene (6 bases). V lost 0 bases and J lost 1, with 13 bases in between. The CDR3 extends over 17 amino acids. Germline lookup yields CDR1 MGHRA and CDR2 YSYEKL. The CDR3 sequence is CASSQEAGAGSGNTIYF. Here the CDR3 DNA reads TGCGCCAGCAGCCAAGAGGCGGGGGCAGGTTCTGGAAACACCATATATTTT.

The chain has TRBV9 and TRBJ1-4, with D unresolved. Trimming cost V 3 bases and J 3 bases, with 15 bases left between them. The CDR3 sequence is 16 residues long. Germline CDR1 SGDLS, CDR2 YYNGEE. The CDR3 protein is CASSAPSGEPNEKLFF. The CDR3 coding sequence is TGTGCCAGCAGCGCCCCCTCCGGGGAGCCTAATGAAAAACTGTTTTTT.

The chain recombines TRBV11-2 with TRBJ2-3, with TRBD1 matching over 7 bases. The CDR3 covers 17 residues. V lost 1 base to trimming and J lost 0 bases; unmatched junction nucleotides: 7. CDR1 is SGHAT, CDR2 FQNNGV, per germline. The CDR3 loop reads CASSLGQGPTSTDTQYF. The CDR3 DNA follows: TGTGCCAGCAGCTTAGGACAGGGCCCAACTAGCACAGATACGCAGTATTTT.

The rearrangement uses TRBV6-5 and TRBJ1-5, with TRBD1 as a possible D gene (5 bases). The length of the CDR3 is 13 residues. Per the germline V gene, CDR1 is MNHEY and CDR2 is SVGAGI. The V and J ends lost 6 bases and 9 bases respectively, with 15 bases between them. The CDR3 protein is CASRGEGDPPQHF. CDR3 in DNA: TGTGCCAGCAGGGGGGAGGGTGATCCGCCCCAGCATTTT.

This chain connects TRBV3-1 (or the pseudogene TRBV3-2) to TRBJ2-1; 8 bases are a match to TRBD2. CDR3 length: 11 residues. Germline V CDR1 and CDR2: LGHDT, YNNKEL (reference sequence). V lost 3 bases and J lost 15; bases outside the gene matches: 4. Here the CDR3 DNA reads TGTGCCAGCAGCCAGGCGGGAGGCCTGTTCTTC. This translates into CASSQAGGLFF.

This sequence joins TRBV6-5 and TRBJ1-1; D not certain. The CDR3 contains 15 residues. Trimming removed 0 bases from V and 0 bases from J, with 8 bases in between. The germline V gene has CDR1 MNHEY and CDR2 SVGAGI. The CDR3 coding sequence is TGTGCCAGCAGTTACTCCTGGGAGTTGAACACTGAAGCTTTCTTT. This encodes CASSYSWELNTEAFF.

V is TRBV19 and J is TRBJ1-2, with D uncertain. Germline V gene data show CDR1 as LNHDA and CDR2 as SQIVND (reference sequence). The CDR3 runs to 13 residues. V was trimmed by 1 base and J by 4 bases, leaving 7 bases between them. The CDR3 DNA reads TGTGCCAGTAGTATAGCGACAAGCTATGGCTACACCTTC. Translating gives CASSIATSYGYTF.

The V gene is TRBV11-1, the J gene TRBJ1-1, with D tentatively TRBD1 (5 bases). Deletions cut 2 bases from V and 8 bases from J, with 12 bases between. CDR3 length: 13 residues. CDR1 is SGHAT and CDR2 is FQDESV in the germline V gene (reference sequence). The CDR3 here is CASSLIMQGEAFF. Written as DNA, the CDR3 is TGTGCCAGCAGCTTAATAATGCAGGGAGAAGCTTTCTTT. The full variable domain, in which reference TRBV11-1 and TRBJ1-1 provide the parts outside the CDR3, is EAEVAQSPRYKITEKSQAVAFWCDPISGHATLYWYRQILGQGPELLVQFQDESVVDDSQLPKDRFSAERLKGVDSTLKIQPAELGDSAMYLCASSLIMQGEAFFGQGTRLTVV.

This clone showed up just once. V is TRBV19 and J is TRBJ2-1; 8 bases are a match to TRBD2. CDR3 size: 15 residues. The V gene end was trimmed by 7 bases and the J gene end by 3 bases; junction bases not matched to a gene: 8. Germline CDR1 is LNHDA and CDR2 is SQIVND (reference sequence). The CDR3 nucleotides read TGTGCCAGTAAGAAAGCGGGAGAGGGCTACAATGAGCAGTTCTTC. Its translation: CASKKAGEGYNEQFF.

This sequence joins TRBV2 and TRBJ1-5; no clear D gene. Germline V lookup: CDR1 SNHLY, CDR2 FYNNEI. Deletions cut 5 bases from V and 1 base from J, with 6 bases between. This CDR3 spans 13 amino acids. For the CDR3, the DNA is TGTGCCAGCAGTTTACAGAGCAATCAGCCCCAGCATTTT. It translates to CASSLQSNQPQHF.